A single T cell receptor (beta chain) is shown here with its context. This sample is drawn from a study of blood T cell repertoires in COVID-19. Profiling relied on immunoSEQ multiplex PCR, and the TCRdb table lists in-frame clones only, not all of them. Of some 200,000 clones listed, around 90% were seen once; the top ten hold approximately 2.1%. With 2 bases removed from V and 10 bases from J, the gap between germline ends came to 14 bases. Germline-derived CDR1 and CDR2 are MNHEY and SMNVEV (reference sequence). CDR3 size: 14 residues. Sequences were obtained from PBMCs or T cells enriched from blood (not recorded which). The receptor was derived from a woman aged 25 to 39 who had recovered from COVID-19. The gene calls are TRBV27 and TRBJ1-4; D is possibly TRBD1 (5 bases). This CDR3 reads CASSLGGELAKLFF. The DNA for the CDR3 is TGTGCCAGCAGTTTAGGGGGGGAGCTTGCAAAACTGTTTTTT.